This TCR beta chain was sequenced in a study of blood T cell repertoires in COVID-19. Study-wide background: The analysed material was cDNA or gDNA that came from T cells, B-cell-depleted T cells, or PBMCs.

Participants, 18 to 89 years old, spanned more than 20 US areas. Cohorts were determined from participant-reported clinical history. A COVID-19 case was met by exposed participants within 2 weeks before study entry. Assay: immunoSEQ multiplex PCR; the TCRdb copy retains only in-frame clones and omits some. The sample lists some 320,000 clones, about 90% occurring once. This clone was counted once. Trimming pared 3 bases from V and 4 bases from J, leaving 9 bases between. The CDR3 length is 13 residues. The chain links TRBV12-3 or TRBV12-4 to TRBJ1-2; a weak D match, TRBD1 (5 bases). This receptor was identified in a woman aged 50 to 60 who had been exposed to COVID-19. The sample comprised PBMCs or T cells enriched from blood (not recorded which). The CDR3 reads CASSFQGGYGYTF. The CDR3 DNA follows: TGTGCCAGCAGTTTTCAGGGAGGCTATGGCTACACCTTC.